This TCR beta chain was observed in a study of neurological immune-mediated disorders. Findings and limits, study-wide: The absence of shared CDR3 amino acid sequences among expanded clones across subjects suggests private repertoires in all groups. HTLV-1-associated myelopathy showed the most TCR clonal expansion; multiple sclerosis the least, below healthy controls.

The cDNA was generated through 5'RACE incorporating 10-nucleotide random UMIs. One entry per CDR3 protein, called by TCRdb with MiXCR from the 5' RACE reads. This repertoire shows roughly 49,000 distinct CDR3 sequences, approximately 11% found once; its top ten account for roughly 10%. This clonotype was seen at least ten times. What it binds is unknown. As to time point: longitudinal time-point 3. Input material: PBMCs. This TCR derives from a male donor with HTLV-1-associated myelopathy (HAM/TSP).

CDR3 sequence reads: CASSGGDSTDTQYF. Written as DNA, the CDR3 is TGTGCCAGCAGCGGGGGGGATAGCACAGATACGCAGTATTTT. The chain employs TRBV28 and TRBJ2-3; 8 bases fit TRBD2. J gave up 0 bases and V 6 bases, and 2 bases lay outside the gene matches. The CDR3 sequence is 14 residues long. Germline values: CDR1 MDHEN, CDR2 SYDVKM.